This T cell receptor (beta chain) is from a study of cytomegalovirus exposure and HLA in healthy donors. Study conclusions and caveats: Association of a missense DCLRE1C variant with TCR beta V- and J-gene trimming was reported in a later analysis. In an earlier analysis, most TCR beta V segments were productive about 87% or about 30% of the time. Roughly uniform sequencing depth across donors was assumed, possibly incorrectly. It was approximately 150 TCR beta chains that were listed as cytomegalovirus-associated.

On this clone itself: Its antigen is unidentified.

The germline V gene has CDR1 KGHSH and CDR2 LQKENI. There are 13 residues in the CDR3. The V end was cut by 2 bases, the J end by 3 bases, with 5 bases between. PCR amplification relied on 60 Vbeta primers (plus 13 Jbeta primers). The repertoire was sequenced with immunoSEQ multiplex PCR; TCRdb's copy has only in-frame clones and lacks some. Of more than 110,000 clones in the sample, approximately 84% were seen once. Material for sequencing was PBMCs. The receptor's source is a man younger than 45 in good health and CMV-seropositive. The chain is built from TRBV18 and TRBJ2-1; D is possibly TRBD2 (5 bases). CDR3 in DNA: TGTGCCAGCTCACCAGGACTCTACAATGAGCAGTTCTTC. This sequence encodes CASSPGLYNEQFF.